The T cell receptor (beta chain) described here comes from a study of T cell repertoires in cytomegalovirus infection. Study as a whole: Public TCR beta signatures marked donors with CMV infection and the matching HLA.

TCRdb reanalysed the reads using MiXCR and keeps one entry per CDR3 protein. The sample yields 500,000 to 600,000 distinct CDR3 sequences, approximately 17% seen once. Overall study findings and caveats: HLA-C-restricted TCR beta clonotypes specific for CMV led the ex vivo response. Cumulative public TCR beta family frequency identified carriers of CMV plus the relevant HLA.

Remarks on this clonotype: What it binds is not known. The final CDR3 position lacks the conserved phenylalanine or tryptophan, pointing to a likely read error.

Germline CDR1 is MNHEY and CDR2 is SVGAGI. With 6 bases clipped from V and 3 bases from J, the junction kept 9 bases outside the gene matches. CDR3 length: 15 amino acids. The genes are TRBV6-5 and TRBJ2-7; 9 positions agree with TRBD1. Sample: CD8+ T cells from PBMCs. The sequence was obtained from a human donor in good health (CMV status not recorded). Some clones in this sample may be carry-over from other donors' samples. CDR3 protein: CASRNPRDRVYEQYL. Written as DNA, the CDR3 is TGTGCCAGCAGAAATCCCCGGGACAGGGTCTACGAGCAGTACTTA.